A single sample gave rise to the 17 T cell receptor beta chains below, sequenced in a study of cytomegalovirus exposure and HLA in healthy donors. PCR was performed using 60 Vbeta and 13 Jbeta primers. Profiled with immunoSEQ multiplex PCR; TCRdb holds only in-frame clones, not every one. The sample comprises 200,000 to 250,000 clones, about 75% of which are singletons, and approximately 1.7% rests with the top ten. The sample comprised PBMCs. The receptors derive from a woman in her thirties in good health and CMV-seronegative.

V is TRBV11-2 and J is TRBJ2-5; 9 bases are shared with TRBD2. Near its end, the DNA agrees better with TRBJ2-7, so the J call may be wrong. The CDR3 loop spans 15 amino acids. The germline V gene has CDR1 SGHAT and CDR2 FQNNGV. The CDR3 here is CASSFGLARTYEQYF. The CDR3 DNA reads TGTGCCAGCAGCTTCGGACTAGCGAGGACCTACGAGCAGTACTTC.

The chain links TRBV19 to TRBJ2-3; D gene unclear. The germline V and J ends were trimmed by 6 bases and 3 bases, with 7 bases remaining between them. This CDR3 spans 12 amino acids. CDR1 is LNHDA and CDR2 is SQIVND in the germline V gene (reference sequence). The CDR3 loop reads CASRGGTDTQYF. CDR3 DNA sequence: TGTGCCAGTAGAGGCGGAACAGATACGCAGTATTTT.

The chain has TRBV4-1 and TRBJ1-1; a possible D gene is TRBD1 (5 bases). CDR3 length: 12 amino acids. The germline V gene encodes CDR1 MGHRA and CDR2 YSYEKL. V was shortened by 8 bases and J by 3 bases, with 10 bases between the two germline ends. The CDR3 loop is CASGGGYTEAFF. In DNA, the CDR3 is TGCGCCAGCGGGGGGGGATACACTGAAGCTTTCTTT.

CDR3 in DNA: TGTGCCAGCCCGGGACAGGTCTACGAGCAGTACTTC. Its protein product is CASPGQVYEQYF. This chain joins TRBV19 and TRBJ2-7; 8 nucleotides align to TRBD1. Germline V CDR1 and CDR2: LNHDA, SQIVND (reference sequence). V was pared by 9 bases and J by 3 bases, with 4 bases of the junction left unmatched. The CDR3 loop spans 12 amino acids.

V is TRBV4-1 and J is TRBJ1-1; D is possibly TRBD1 (5 bases). The CDR3 runs to 13 residues. The V and J ends lost 1 base and 6 bases respectively, with 9 bases between them. CDR1 MGHRA and CDR2 YSYEKL come from the germline V gene. The CDR3 loop is CASSQGGSPEAFF. The CDR3 coding sequence is TGCGCCAGCAGCCAAGGGGGCAGCCCTGAAGCTTTCTTT.

This sequence joins TRBV5-4 and TRBJ2-1; 7 bases match TRBD2. Per the germline V gene, CDR1 is SGHNT and CDR2 is YYREEE (reference sequence). After removal of 4 bases from V and 8 bases from J, the junction contained 0 bases not matched to a gene. This CDR3 contains 11 residues. Here the CDR3 DNA reads TGTGCCAGCAGCGGGAGGGATGAGCAGTTCTTC. This codes for CASSGRDEQFF.

V and J are TRBV15 and TRBJ2-1, with TRBD2 as a possible D gene (7 bases). The ends were cut back, 5 bases at V and 2 bases at J, with 16 bases in the middle. This CDR3 spans 16 amino acids. The germline V gene has CDR1 LNHNV and CDR2 YYDKDF (reference sequence). The DNA of the CDR3 is TGTGCCACCAGCGGGGGGGGCAGGGATGCCTACAATGAGCAGTTCTTC. Its protein product is CATSGGGRDAYNEQFF.

The chain has TRBV11-1 and TRBJ2-7; 9 bases are shared with TRBD1. Germline V gene data show CDR1 as SGHAT and CDR2 as FQDESV (reference sequence). V lost 4 bases, J lost 3 bases, and 7 bases stayed unmatched. The CDR3 loop spans 15 amino acids. The CDR3 loop is CASSSGQGKLYEQYF. The CDR3 DNA reads TGTGCCAGCAGCTCGGGACAGGGAAAACTCTACGAGCAGTACTTC.

The chain recombines TRBV18 with TRBJ1-5; maybe TRBD1 (5 bases). Germline V gene lookup returns CDR1 KGHSH and CDR2 LQKENI. Trimming removed 6 bases from V and 4 bases from J, with 19 bases in between. CDR3 size: 16 residues. The CDR3: CASSPWGGADNQPQHF. The CDR3 nucleotides read TGTGCCAGCTCTCCTTGGGGTGGGGCTGATAATCAGCCCCAGCATTTT.

The J gene is TRBJ1-2, the V gene TRBV10-3, with 7 bases identical to TRBD1. Germline trimming cut 5 bases from V and 6 bases from J; bases unmatched to any gene: 0. Germline V CDR1 and CDR2: ENHRY, SYGVKD. This CDR3 is built from 11 residues. CDR3: CAISTGDGYTF. CDR3 nucleotide sequence: TGTGCCATCAGTACAGGGGATGGCTACACCTTC.

The chain recombines TRBV20-1 with TRBJ2-7; D uncertain. This CDR3 has 11 residues. The germline gives CDR1 DFQATT, CDR2 SNEGSKA (reference sequence). Trimming took 5 bases from V and 6 from J, leaving 11 bases between them. The CDR3 reads CSAPTEFEQYF. Written as DNA, the CDR3 is TGCAGTGCTCCTACAGAGTTCGAGCAGTACTTC.

The rearrangement uses TRBV5-1 and TRBJ1-1; TRBD1 agrees at 10 bases. The CDR3 consists of 17 residues. V shed 5 bases and J 5 bases; nucleotides not matched to a gene: 15. CDR1 is SGHRS and CDR2 is YFSETQ in the germline V gene. The CDR3 loop reads CASSYTPSTGGETEAFF. The CDR3 coding sequence is TGCGCCAGCAGTTATACCCCCTCGACAGGGGGCGAGACTGAAGCTTTCTTT.

The table lists this clone with a few counts. This sequence joins TRBV15 and TRBJ1-3, with D tentatively TRBD1 (6 bases). Trimming stripped 0 bases from V and 4 bases from J, with 10 bases between. CDR1 is LNHNV and CDR2 is YYDKDF in the germline V gene (reference sequence). The CDR3 is 15 residues long. CDR3 in DNA: TGTGCCACCAGCAGAGATCCAGGACAGGGAAACACCATATATTTT. This gives the protein CATSRDPGQGNTIYF.

V is TRBV27 and J is TRBJ2-7; TRBD2 might be the D (5 bases). Between the trimmed V and J ends, which lost 1 base and 6 bases, there was a span of 13 bases. Germline values: CDR1 MNHEY, CDR2 SMNVEV (reference sequence). This CDR3 comprises 14 residues. CDR3 nucleotides: TGTGCCAGCAGTTTATTTGAGGGATCGGGCGAGCAGTACTTC. Its protein product is CASSLFEGSGEQYF.

This chain connects TRBV5-6 to TRBJ2-2, with 9 nucleotides matching TRBD2. The trim removed 0 bases at V and 5 bases at J, leaving 5 bases unmatched. In germline, CDR1 is SGHDT, CDR2 YYEEEE. The CDR3 consists of 16 residues. CDR3 bases: TGTGCCAGCAGCTTGGAAGGACTAGCGACGACCGGGGAGCTGTTTTTT. Protein product: CASSLEGLATTGELFF.

A single count supports this clone. J is TRBJ2-7 and V is TRBV14; D possibly corresponds to TRBD1 (5 bases). Germline loops: CDR1 SGHDN, CDR2 FVKESK. This CDR3 has 13 amino acids. Trimming removed 2 bases from V and 4 bases from J, with 9 bases in between. The CDR3 loop is CASSQLAGYEQYF. The CDR3 DNA follows: TGTGCCAGCAGCCAATTAGCAGGGTACGAGCAGTACTTC.

The chain recombines TRBV14 with TRBJ2-3, with D possibly being TRBD1 (5 bases). The CDR3 consists of 15 residues. Germline V lookup: CDR1 SGHDN, CDR2 FVKESK. V was pared by 1 base and J by 1 base, with 9 bases between. The CDR3 region has the DNA TGTGCCAGCAGCCAAGTCACAGGCCGCACAGATACGCAGTATTTT. This sequence encodes CASSQVTGRTDTQYF.